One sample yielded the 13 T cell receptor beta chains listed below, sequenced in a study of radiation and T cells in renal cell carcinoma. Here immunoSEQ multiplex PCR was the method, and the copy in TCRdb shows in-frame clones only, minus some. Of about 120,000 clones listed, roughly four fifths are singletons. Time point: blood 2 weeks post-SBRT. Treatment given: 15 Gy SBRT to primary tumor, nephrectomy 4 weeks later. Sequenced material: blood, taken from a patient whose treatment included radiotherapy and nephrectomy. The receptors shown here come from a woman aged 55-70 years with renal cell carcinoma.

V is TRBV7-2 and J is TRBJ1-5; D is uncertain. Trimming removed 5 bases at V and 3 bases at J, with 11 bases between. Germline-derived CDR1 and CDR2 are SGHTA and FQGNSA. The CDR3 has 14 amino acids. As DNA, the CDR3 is TGTGCCAGCAGCCCTCGACATCCCAATCAGCCCCAGCATTTT. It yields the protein CASSPRHPNQPQHF.

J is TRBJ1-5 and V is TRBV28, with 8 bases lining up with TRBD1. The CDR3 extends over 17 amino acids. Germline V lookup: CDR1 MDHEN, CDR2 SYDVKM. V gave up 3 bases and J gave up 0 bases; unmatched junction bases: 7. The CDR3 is CASSFMGQEFSNQPQHF. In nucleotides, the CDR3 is TGTGCCAGCAGTTTTATGGGACAGGAGTTTAGCAATCAGCCCCAGCATTTT.

The CDR3 sequence is CASSLFSGDRGQPQHF. The CDR3 DNA reads TGTGCCAGCAGCTTGTTTTCAGGGGACAGGGGTCAGCCCCAGCATTTT. The chain carries TRBV5-6 and TRBJ1-5, with 10 bases fitting TRBD1. V trimming: 1 base; J trimming: 6 bases; junction bases outside the gene matches: 7. Germline V gives CDR1 SGHDT, CDR2 YYEEEE. This CDR3 is 16 amino acids long. The full variable domain, with the rest looked up from reference TRBV5-6 and TRBJ1-5, is DAGVTQSPTHLIKTRGQQVTLRCSPKSGHDTVSWYQQALGQGPQFIFQYYEEEERQRGNFPDRFSGHQFPNYSSELNVNALLLGDSALYLCASSLFSGDRGQPQHFGDGTRLSIL.

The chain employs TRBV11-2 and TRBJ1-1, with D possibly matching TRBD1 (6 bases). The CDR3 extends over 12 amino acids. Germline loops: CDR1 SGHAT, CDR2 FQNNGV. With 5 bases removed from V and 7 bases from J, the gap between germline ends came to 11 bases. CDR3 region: CASSLQTGEAFF. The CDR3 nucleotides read TGTGCCAGCAGCCTCCAGACAGGTGAAGCTTTCTTT. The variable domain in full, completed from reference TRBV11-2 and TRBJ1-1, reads EAGVAQSPRYKIIEKRQSVAFWCNPISGHATLYWYQQILGQGPKLLIQFQNNGVVDDSQLPKDRFSAERLKGVDSTLKIQPAKLEDSAVYLCASSLQTGEAFFGQGTRLTVV.

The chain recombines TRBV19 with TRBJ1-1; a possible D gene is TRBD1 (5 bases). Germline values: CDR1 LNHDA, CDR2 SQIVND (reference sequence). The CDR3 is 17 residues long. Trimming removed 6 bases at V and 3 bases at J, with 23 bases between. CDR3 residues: CASRFWDPRAGHTEAFF. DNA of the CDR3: TGTGCCAGTAGGTTCTGGGACCCCCGCGCCGGGCACACTGAAGCTTTCTTT.

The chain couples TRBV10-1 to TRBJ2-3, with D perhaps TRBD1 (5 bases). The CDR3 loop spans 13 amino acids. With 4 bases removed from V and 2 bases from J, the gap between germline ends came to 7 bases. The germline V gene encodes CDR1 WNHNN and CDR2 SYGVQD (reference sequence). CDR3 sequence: CASSGQITDTQYF. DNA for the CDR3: TGCGCCAGCAGTGGACAGATCACAGATACGCAGTATTTT.

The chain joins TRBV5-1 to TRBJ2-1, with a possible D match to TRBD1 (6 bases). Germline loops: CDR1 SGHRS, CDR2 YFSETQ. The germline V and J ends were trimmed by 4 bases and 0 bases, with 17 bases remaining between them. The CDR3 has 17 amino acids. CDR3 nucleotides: TGCGCCAGCAGCAGAGAGGGAACAGGGAGCTCCTACAATGAGCAGTTCTTC. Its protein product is CASSREGTGSSYNEQFF.

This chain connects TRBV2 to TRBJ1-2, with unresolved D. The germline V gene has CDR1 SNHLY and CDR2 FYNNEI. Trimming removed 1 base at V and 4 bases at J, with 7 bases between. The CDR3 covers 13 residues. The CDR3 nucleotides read TGTGCCAGCAGTGAAGGGGCCGGCTATGGCTACACCTTC. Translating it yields CASSEGAGYGYTF.

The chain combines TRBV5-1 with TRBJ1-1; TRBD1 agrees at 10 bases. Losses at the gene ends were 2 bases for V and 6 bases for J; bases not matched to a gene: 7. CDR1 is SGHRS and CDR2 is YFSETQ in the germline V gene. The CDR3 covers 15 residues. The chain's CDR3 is CASSLETGGKAEAFF. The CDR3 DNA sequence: TGCGCCAGCAGCTTAGAGACAGGGGGCAAGGCTGAAGCTTTCTTT.

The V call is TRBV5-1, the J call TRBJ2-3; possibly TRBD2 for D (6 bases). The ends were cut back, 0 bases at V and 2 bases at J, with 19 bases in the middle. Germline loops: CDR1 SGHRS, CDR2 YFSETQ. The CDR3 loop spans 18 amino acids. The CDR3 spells CASSLGLLAPSDTDTQYF. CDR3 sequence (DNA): TGCGCCAGCAGCTTGGGGCTCCTAGCGCCGTCTGACACAGATACGCAGTATTTT.

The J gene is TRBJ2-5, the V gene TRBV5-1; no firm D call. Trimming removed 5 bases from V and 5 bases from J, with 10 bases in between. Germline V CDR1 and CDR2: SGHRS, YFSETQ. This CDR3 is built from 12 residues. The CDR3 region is CASREGWETQYF. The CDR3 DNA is TGCGCCAGCAGGGAAGGGTGGGAGACCCAGTACTTC. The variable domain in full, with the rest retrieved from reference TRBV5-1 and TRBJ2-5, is KAGVTQTPRYLIKTRGQQVTLSCSPISGHRSVSWYQQTPGQGLQFLFEYFSETQRNKGNFPGRFSGRQFSNSRSEMNVSTLELGDSALYLCASREGWETQYFGPGTRLLVL.

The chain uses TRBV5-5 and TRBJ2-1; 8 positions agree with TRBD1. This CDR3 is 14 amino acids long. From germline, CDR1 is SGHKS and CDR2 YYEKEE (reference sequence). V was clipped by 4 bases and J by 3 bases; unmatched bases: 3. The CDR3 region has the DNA TGTGCCAGCAGCCGGGACAGGAGCTACAATGAGCAGTTCTTC. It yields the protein CASSRDRSYNEQFF.

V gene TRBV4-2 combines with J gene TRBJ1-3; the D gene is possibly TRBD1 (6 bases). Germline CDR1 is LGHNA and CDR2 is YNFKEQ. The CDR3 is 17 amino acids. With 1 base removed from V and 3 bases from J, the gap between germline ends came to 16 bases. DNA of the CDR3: TGTGCCAGCAGCCAAGCACCACAGGGTGTAGGTGGAAACACCATATATTTT. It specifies CASSQAPQGVGGNTIYF.